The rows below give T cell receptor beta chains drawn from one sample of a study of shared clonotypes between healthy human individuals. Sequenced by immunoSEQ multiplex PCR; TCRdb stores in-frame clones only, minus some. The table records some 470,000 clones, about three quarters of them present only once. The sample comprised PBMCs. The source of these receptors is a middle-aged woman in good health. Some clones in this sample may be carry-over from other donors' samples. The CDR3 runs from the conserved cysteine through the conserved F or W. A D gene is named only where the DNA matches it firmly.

CASSLVASGSSNIQYF,TGTGCCAGCAGCTTAGTGGCAAGCGGGAGTAGCAACATTCAGTACTTC,TRBD2,TRBJ2-4,TRBV7-2
CASSEYGLAGGPTDTQYF,TGTGCCAGCAGTGAATACGGACTAGCGGGAGGGCCGACAGATACGCAGTATTTT,TRBD2,TRBJ2-3,TRBV6-1
CASSPGTIRNNYGHTF,TGTGCCAGCAGTCCCGGGACTATAAGAAATAACTATGGCCACACCTTC,-,TRBJ1-2,TRBV28
CASSMGTLADTQYF,TGCGCCAGCAGCATGGGGACCCTGGCAGATACGCAGTATTTT,-,TRBJ2-3,TRBV5-1
CASSRLAGGANEQFF,TGTGCCAGCAGTAGACTAGCGGGAGGGGCCAATGAGCAGTTCTTC,TRBD2,TRBJ2-1,TRBV6-6
CASSLGNEQYF,TGTGCCAGCAGTCTTGGGAACGAACAGTACTTC,-,TRBJ2-7,TRBV28
CASSPTGTGGSDEKLFF,TGTGCCAGCTCACCAACCGGGACAGGGGGAAGCGATGAAAAACTGTTTTTT,TRBD1,TRBJ1-4,TRBV18
CASSQLAKQYF,TGTGCCAGCAGTCAGCTAGCGAAGCAGTACTTC,-,TRBJ2-7,TRBV2
CAWNVGTGVADTQYF,TGTGCCTGGAACGTTGGGACAGGGGTGGCAGATACGCAGTATTTT,TRBD1,TRBJ2-3,TRBV30
CASARGGSGANVLTF,TGTGCCAGCGCACGAGGGGGCTCCGGGGCCAACGTCCTGACTTTC,TRBD1,TRBJ2-6,TRBV7-9